The next 5 T cell receptor beta chains were all read from a single sample in a study of control samples from healthy donors and cancer patients. The assay was immunoSEQ multiplex PCR, and TCRdb's table has in-frame clones only and misses some. This table holds roughly 88,000 clones, just under 85% found once. Sequencing used blood. The receptors were sampled from a man aged 30 to 45 in good health.

V is TRBV19 and J is TRBJ1-6, with a tentative D call TRBD1 (6 bases). Germline lookup yields CDR1 LNHDA and CDR2 SQIVND (reference sequence). Trimming pared 2 bases from V and 8 bases from J, leaving 13 bases between. The CDR3 is 15 amino acids. CDR3 DNA sequence: TGTGCCAGTAGTATAATACAGGGAGGAGATTCACCCCTCCACTTT. It is translated as CASSIIQGGDSPLHF.

The rearrangement joins TRBV7-8 to TRBJ1-1; no clear D. CDR3 size: 13 residues. The germline CDR1 and CDR2 sequences are SGHVS and FQNEAQ. Trimming took off 0 bases at V and 6 bases at J, with 8 bases between the two ends. CDR3 loop: CASSLALRAEAFF. CDR3 bases: TGTGCCAGCAGCTTAGCGTTGCGGGCTGAAGCTTTCTTT.

The chain uses TRBV30 and TRBJ2-1; 12 bases match TRBD2. CDR3 length: 18 residues. After removal of 0 bases from V and 5 bases from J, the junction contained 11 bases not matched to a gene. CDR1 and CDR2 (germline): GTSNPN, SVGIG (reference sequence). The CDR3 DNA follows: TGTGCCTGGAGTGTACCCGTTCTCCTAGCGGGGGGGAACAATGAGCAGTTCTTC. Encoded protein: CAWSVPVLLAGGNNEQFF.

The rearrangement joins TRBV12-3 or TRBV12-4 to TRBJ1-2, with no clear D. The CDR3 runs 12 residues. The V end lost 6 bases, the J end lost 0 bases, and 5 bases lay between the germline ends. The CDR3 reads CASSPSNYGYTF. The CDR3 coding sequence is TGTGCCAGCAGCCCCTCTAACTATGGCTACACCTTC.

J is TRBJ1-5 and V is TRBV2; D may be TRBD1 (5 bases). Germline CDR1 is SNHLY and CDR2 is FYNNEI. The V gene lost 8 bases and the J gene lost 1 base, with 6 bases spanning the gap. CDR3 length equals 12 residues. For the CDR3, the DNA is TGTGCCAGCCGACAGAGCAATCAGCCCCAGCATTTT. Translating gives CASRQSNQPQHF.